The 21 T cell receptor beta chains reported below all come from one sample, sequenced in a study of cytomegalovirus exposure and HLA in healthy donors. In the PCR, 60 Vbeta and 13 Jbeta primers were used. TCRdb keeps only in-frame clones here, not all; method: immunoSEQ multiplex PCR. Among 200,000 to 250,000 clones listed, about 70% were seen once. Sequencing was performed on PBMCs. The receptors shown here come from a woman aged 30 to 39 in good health and CMV-seronegative.

The chain couples TRBV6-1 to TRBJ2-3, with 13 bases matching TRBD2. This CDR3 contains 15 residues. J was trimmed by 3 bases and V by 6 bases; bases with no gene match: 3. Germline V CDR1 and CDR2: MNHNS, SASEGT. The CDR3: CASRLLAGGTDTQYF. The CDR3 DNA follows: TGTGCCAGCAGACTACTAGCGGGGGGGACAGATACGCAGTATTTT.

The rearrangement links TRBV7-9 to TRBJ1-1, with a weak D call TRBD1 (5 bases). Trimming stripped 5 bases from V and 1 base from J, with 17 bases between. The germline gives CDR1 SEHNR, CDR2 FQNEAQ (reference sequence). The CDR3 runs to 16 residues. The CDR3 DNA reads TGTGCCAGCAGCCTGGCGGACACAGTAGGGAACACTGAAGCTTTCTTT. Its protein product is CASSLADTVGNTEAFF.

V usage is TRBV6-4 and J usage is TRBJ2-3, with 11 nucleotides matching TRBD2. This CDR3 has 20 amino acids. The germline V gene encodes CDR1 MRHNA and CDR2 SNTAGT. V gave up 6 bases and J gave up 1 base; unmatched junction bases: 18. This CDR3 reads CASRVIPTSGSERCTDTQYF. The CDR3 region has the DNA TGTGCCAGCAGGGTCATCCCCACTAGCGGGAGCGAGAGGTGCACAGATACGCAGTATTTT.

The rearrangement uses TRBV6-1 and TRBJ2-2; unclear D gene. Trimming pared 8 bases from V and 3 bases from J, leaving 16 bases between. The germline gives CDR1 MNHNS, CDR2 SASEGT. CDR3 length equals 15 residues. CDR3 sequence: CASSAARAYTGELFF. The DNA of the CDR3 is TGTGCCAGCTCCGCCGCCCGCGCGTACACCGGGGAGCTGTTTTTT.

The chain joins TRBV2 to TRBJ2-3; D is ambiguous. The CDR3 length is 16 residues. V shed 6 bases and J shed 9 bases, with 25 bases lying between them. Per the germline V gene, CDR1 is SNHLY and CDR2 is FYNNEI. The CDR3 sequence: CASSAYHLRTESTQYF. The DNA of the CDR3 is TGTGCCAGCAGCGCATACCACCTTCGAACAGAGTCAACGCAGTATTTT.

The rearrangement joins TRBV21-1 to TRBJ2-7; the table's D call of TRBD2 was not tested on the DNA. TRBV21-1 is shown as a pseudogene. CDR3 length: 13 amino acids. The CDR3 sequence is CASSAGESYEQYF. CDR3 nucleotide sequence: TGTGCCAGTTCAGCGGGGGAGTCCTACGAGCAGTACTTC.

The chain employs TRBV19 and TRBJ1-1, with D uncertain. V was shortened by 4 bases and J by 5 bases, with 8 bases between the two germline ends. The CDR3 is made up of 12 amino acids. The V gene's germline CDR1 is LNHDA and CDR2 SQIVND (reference sequence). For the CDR3, the DNA is TGTGCCAGTAGTACCCGGAGGACTGAAGCTTTCTTT. Translated: CASSTRRTEAFF. Based on the CDR3 plus reference TRBV19 and TRBJ1-1, the full variable domain is DGGITQSPKYLFRKEGQNVTLSCEQNLNHDAMYWYRQDPGQGLRLIYYSQIVNDFQKGDIAEGYSVSREKKESFPLTVTSAQKNPTAFYLCASSTRRTEAFFGQGTRLTVV.

This clone was seen only a few times. V is TRBV19 and J is TRBJ2-1; TRBD2 aligns across 12 bases. Looked up from germline, CDR1 is LNHDA and CDR2 is SQIVND (reference sequence). This CDR3 contains 19 residues. The junction had 11 bases not matched to a gene; V was cut back by 5 bases and J by 0 bases. The CDR3 spells CASSALAGGRLSSYNEQFF. As DNA, the CDR3 is TGTGCCAGTAGTGCGCTAGCGGGGGGGCGTCTTAGCTCCTACAATGAGCAGTTCTTC. The whole variable domain, filled in from reference TRBV19 and TRBJ2-1, reads DGGITQSPKYLFRKEGQNVTLSCEQNLNHDAMYWYRQDPGQGLRLIYYSQIVNDFQKGDIAEGYSVSREKKESFPLTVTSAQKNPTAFYLCASSALAGGRLSSYNEQFFGPGTRLTVL.

The chain uses TRBV7-2 and TRBJ2-1; 13 positions match TRBD2. Germline V gene data show CDR1 as SGHTA and CDR2 as FQGNSA. This CDR3 spans 19 amino acids. The J segment lost 4 bases and the V segment lost 2 bases, leaving 11 bases of the junction unmatched. The CDR3 coding sequence is TGTGCCAGCAGCTTATCGGGGACTAGCGGGAAATCGAGATACAATGAGCAGTTCTTC. Encoded protein: CASSLSGTSGKSRYNEQFF.

The rearrangement joins TRBV27 to TRBJ1-3; D possibly corresponds to TRBD1 (6 bases). The V gene's germline CDR1 is MNHEY and CDR2 SMNVEV (reference sequence). Trimming left V 5 bases short and J 0 bases short, with 11 bases between. The CDR3 sequence is 15 residues long. Here the CDR3 DNA reads TGTGCCAGCAGTCCACAGGGAAGCTCTGGAAACACCATATATTTT. Translated: CASSPQGSSGNTIYF.

On this clone: One end of the junction is discordant with germline, which a read error may explain. J is TRBJ1-1 and V is TRBV7-9; TRBD1 matches at 9 bases. Germline V gives CDR1 SEHNR, CDR2 FQNEAQ (reference sequence). This CDR3 has 17 amino acids. The DNA of the CDR3 is TGTGCCAGCAGCCCGATACAGAGGACAGGGGTGAACACTAAAGCTTTCTTT. Encoded protein: CASSPIQRTGVNTKAFF.

The V gene is TRBV5-4, the J gene TRBJ2-1, with unresolved D. Germline V gene data show CDR1 as SGHNT and CDR2 as YYREEE (reference sequence). This CDR3 comprises 17 residues. V was cut by 0 bases and J by 6 bases, with 19 bases left in between. As DNA, the CDR3 is TGTGCCAGCAGCTTGGCGGCAGGCAGAACGGTGGGCAATGAGCAGTTCTTC. Translating gives CASSLAAGRTVGNEQFF.

On this clone: This CDR3 is also generated by other DNA sequences in the sample. This chain links TRBV9 with TRBJ2-3, with D hard to call. The CDR3 is 12 amino acids. The V gene's germline CDR1 is SGDLS and CDR2 YYNGEE. The V end was cut by 3 bases, the J end by 1 base, with 3 bases between. The CDR3 loop reads CASSAGTDTQYF. The DNA of the CDR3 is TGTGCCAGCAGCGCGGGCACAGATACGCAGTATTTT.

This clone was seen more than once but under ten times. The sample holds other DNA sequences that translate to the same CDR3. The CDR3: CAWSPSATEAFF. The CDR3 bases are TGTGCCTGGAGCCCCAGCGCCACTGAAGCTTTCTTT. This chain joins TRBV30 and TRBJ1-1; D gene unclear. V lost 3 bases and J 4 bases, leaving 9 bases between the germline ends. The CDR3 runs to 12 residues. Germline-derived CDR1 and CDR2 are GTSNPN and SVGIG (reference sequence).

This clone was detected once. The chain combines TRBV7-9 with TRBJ1-5; tentatively, D is TRBD1 (6 bases). Per the germline V gene, CDR1 is SEHNR and CDR2 is FQNEAQ (reference sequence). The CDR3 is made up of 16 amino acids. The V and J ends lost 5 bases and 2 bases respectively, with 16 bases between them. CDR3 DNA sequence: TGTGCCAGCAGCCAGGGGCCGATAGTGGGCAATCAGCCCCAGCATTTT. It codes for CASSQGPIVGNQPQHF.

The genes are TRBV30 and TRBJ1-2; 10 bases match TRBD1. V was pared by 1 base and J by 8 bases, with 10 bases of the junction left unmatched. The CDR3 is 15 residues long. CDR1 GTSNPN and CDR2 SVGIG come from the germline V gene (reference sequence). CDR3 amino acids: CAWSARTGGRSGYTF. In DNA, the CDR3 is TGTGCCTGGAGTGCCCGGACAGGGGGGAGGTCAGGCTACACCTTC.

J is TRBJ1-2 and V is TRBV6-5; 11 bases match TRBD1. The germline gives CDR1 MNHEY, CDR2 SVGAGI. This CDR3 has 14 residues. The junction had 8 bases not matched to a gene; V was cut back by 6 bases and J by 8 bases. Here the CDR3 DNA reads TGTGCCAGCAGCCCCGGGGACAGGGGGAACGGCTACACCTTC. Amino acids: CASSPGDRGNGYTF.

The rearrangement uses TRBV23-1 and TRBJ2-1; possible D gene TRBD1, 5 bases. TRBV23-1 is known as an ORF, though its function is uncertain. V was cut by 4 bases and J by 4 bases, with 23 bases left in between. This CDR3 comprises 18 residues. CDR3 in amino acids: CASSRLTLSDRQYNEQFF. CDR3 coding DNA: TGCGCCAGCAGTCGATTAACCCTCAGTGACAGACAGTACAATGAGCAGTTCTTC.

This chain connects TRBV4-2 to TRBJ2-1; D is uncertain. The V gene lost 1 base and the J gene lost 7 bases, with 5 bases spanning the gap. The length of the CDR3 is 12 residues. Germline loops: CDR1 LGHNA, CDR2 YNFKEQ. CDR3 protein: CASSQAKNEQFF. The CDR3 DNA follows: TGTGCCAGCAGCCAAGCAAAAAATGAGCAGTTCTTC.

This chain uses TRBV11-3 with TRBJ1-3; D perhaps matches TRBD1 (6 bases). Per the germline V gene, CDR1 is SGHNT and CDR2 is YENEEA. The germline V and J ends were trimmed by 5 bases and 0 bases, with 11 bases remaining between them. The CDR3 extends over 15 amino acids. This CDR3 is CASSLQGFSGNTIYF. CDR3 DNA sequence: TGTGCCAGCAGCCTACAGGGCTTCTCTGGAAACACCATATATTTT.

About this clone itself: The identical CDR3 is also encoded by other nucleotide sequences in the sample. CDR3 sequence reads: CASSQDLLAGRYEQYF. CDR3 DNA sequence: TGCGCCAGCAGCCAAGATCTACTAGCGGGACGATACGAGCAGTACTTC. The rearrangement joins TRBV4-1 to TRBJ2-7, with 10 bases fitting TRBD2. Germline CDR1 MGHRA, CDR2 YSYEKL. The CDR3 sequence is 16 residues long. J gave up 4 bases and V 0 bases, and 6 bases lay outside the gene matches.